Sequencing of this T cell receptor beta chain was carried out in a study of early T cells in non-severe SARS-CoV-2 infection. Only a few counts were recorded for this clonotype. As yet, its antigen is unknown. The study's findings and limits: Matching with VDJdb favored anti-spike CD8 responses (missing private and CD4 specificities).

The CDR3 runs 13 residues. The V gene lost 1 base and the J gene lost 5 bases, with 8 bases spanning the gap. Attached unique molecular identifiers marked individual cDNA molecules. TCRdb reanalysed the 5' RACE reads using MiXCR and keeps one entry per CDR3 protein. The table has approximately 76,000 distinct CDR3 sequences, around an eighth seen once. The chain joins TRBV12-3 or TRBV12-4 to TRBJ2-5; D call uncertain. The sequence derives from an adult who was a healthcare worker with PCR-confirmed SARS-CoV-2 infection or an uninfected control (not recorded which). Sequencing was performed on whole blood. CDR3 nucleotides: TGTGCCAGCAGTTTAGGACATGGGGAGACCCAGTACTTC. This encodes CASSLGHGETQYF.